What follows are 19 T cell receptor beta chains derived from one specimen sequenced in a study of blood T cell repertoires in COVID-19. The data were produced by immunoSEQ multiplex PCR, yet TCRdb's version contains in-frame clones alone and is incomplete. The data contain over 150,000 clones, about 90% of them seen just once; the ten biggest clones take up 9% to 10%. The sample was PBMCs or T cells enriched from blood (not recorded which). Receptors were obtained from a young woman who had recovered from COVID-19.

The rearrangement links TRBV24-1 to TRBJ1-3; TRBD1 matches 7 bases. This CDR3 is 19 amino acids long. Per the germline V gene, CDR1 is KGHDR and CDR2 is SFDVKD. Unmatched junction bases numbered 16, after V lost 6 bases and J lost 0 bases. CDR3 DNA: TGTGCCACCAGTACCCCCGAGACAGGGCCCCTGCTCTCTGGAAACACCATATATTTT. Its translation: CATSTPETGPLLSGNTIYF.

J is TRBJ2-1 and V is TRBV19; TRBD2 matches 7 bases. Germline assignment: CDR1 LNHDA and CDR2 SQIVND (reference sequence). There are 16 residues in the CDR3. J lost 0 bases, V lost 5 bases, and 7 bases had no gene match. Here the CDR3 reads CASSFLAVASYNEQFF. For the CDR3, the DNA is TGTGCCAGTAGTTTCCTAGCGGTGGCCTCCTACAATGAGCAGTTCTTC. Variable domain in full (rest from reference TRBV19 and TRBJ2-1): DGGITQSPKYLFRKEGQNVTLSCEQNLNHDAMYWYRQDPGQGLRLIYYSQIVNDFQKGDIAEGYSVSREKKESFPLTVTSAQKNPTAFYLCASSFLAVASYNEQFFGPGTRLTVL.

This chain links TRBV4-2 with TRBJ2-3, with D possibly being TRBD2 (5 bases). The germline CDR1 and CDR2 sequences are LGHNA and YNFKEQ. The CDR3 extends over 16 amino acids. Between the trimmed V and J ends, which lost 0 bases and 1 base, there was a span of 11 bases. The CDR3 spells CASSQDVEGGTDTQYF. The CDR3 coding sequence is TGTGCCAGCAGCCAAGATGTCGAGGGAGGCACAGATACGCAGTATTTT.

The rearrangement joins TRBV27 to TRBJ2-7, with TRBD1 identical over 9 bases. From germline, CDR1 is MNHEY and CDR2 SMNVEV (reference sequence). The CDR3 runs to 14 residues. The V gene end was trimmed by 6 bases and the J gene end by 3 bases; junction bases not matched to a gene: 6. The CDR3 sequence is CASSSGTGIYEQYF. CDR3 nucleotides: TGTGCCAGCAGCTCCGGGACAGGGATCTACGAGCAGTACTTC.

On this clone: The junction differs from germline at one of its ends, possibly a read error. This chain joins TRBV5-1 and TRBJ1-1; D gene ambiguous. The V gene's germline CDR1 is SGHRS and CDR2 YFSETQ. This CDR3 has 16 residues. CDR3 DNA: TGCGCCAGCAGCATGACTCTTCAGAACCGGAACTCTGAAGCTTTCTTT. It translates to CASSMTLQNRNSEAFF.

CDR3 loop: CASSPFPRLYEQYF. DNA of the CDR3: TGTGCCAGCAGCCCCTTCCCGAGACTCTACGAGCAGTACTTC. The rearrangement uses TRBV7-8 and TRBJ2-7; D uncertain. Germline V lookup: CDR1 SGHVS, CDR2 FQNEAQ. This CDR3 comprises 14 residues. V was pared by 5 bases and J by 3 bases, with 14 bases between.

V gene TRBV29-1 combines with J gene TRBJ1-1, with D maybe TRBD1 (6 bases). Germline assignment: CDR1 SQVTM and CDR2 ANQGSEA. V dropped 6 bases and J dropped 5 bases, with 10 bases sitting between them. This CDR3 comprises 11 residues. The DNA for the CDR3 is TGCAGCGTGCTGCAGGGGACTGAAGCTTTCTTT. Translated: CSVLQGTEAFF.

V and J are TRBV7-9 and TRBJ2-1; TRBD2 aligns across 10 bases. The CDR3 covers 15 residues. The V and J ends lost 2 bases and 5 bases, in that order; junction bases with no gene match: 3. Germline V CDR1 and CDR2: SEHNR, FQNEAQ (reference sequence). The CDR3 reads CASSLLAGENNEQFF. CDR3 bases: TGTGCCAGCAGCTTACTAGCGGGAGAAAACAATGAGCAGTTCTTC.

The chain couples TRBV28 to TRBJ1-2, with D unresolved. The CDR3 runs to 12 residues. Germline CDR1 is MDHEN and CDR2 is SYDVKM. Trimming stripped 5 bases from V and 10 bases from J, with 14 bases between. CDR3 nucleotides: TGTGCCAGCAGTCCGCCCGGGTGGAACTACACCTTC. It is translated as CASSPPGWNYTF.

The CDR3 sequence is CASSLSGLAENTGELFF. Written as DNA, the CDR3 is TGTGCCAGCAGCTTATCGGGACTAGCGGAAAACACCGGGGAGCTGTTTTTT. This chain links TRBV7-2 with TRBJ2-2; 11 nucleotides match TRBD2. Germline V gene sequence: CDR1 SGHTA, CDR2 FQGNSA. V was pared by 2 bases and J by 2 bases, with 4 bases of the junction left unmatched. The CDR3 is 17 residues long.

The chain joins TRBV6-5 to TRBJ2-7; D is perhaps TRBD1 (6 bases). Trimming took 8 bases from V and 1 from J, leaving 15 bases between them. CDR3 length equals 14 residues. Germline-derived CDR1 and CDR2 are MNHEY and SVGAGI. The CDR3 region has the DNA TGTGCCAGCGGTACTCGACAGGAGTCCTACGAGCAGTACTTC. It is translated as CASGTRQESYEQYF.

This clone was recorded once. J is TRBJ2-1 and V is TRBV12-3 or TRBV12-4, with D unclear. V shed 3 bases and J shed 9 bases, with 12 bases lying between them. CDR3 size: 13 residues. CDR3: CASSFNLGGEQFF. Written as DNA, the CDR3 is TGTGCCAGCAGTTTTAACCTTGGCGGTGAGCAGTTCTTC.

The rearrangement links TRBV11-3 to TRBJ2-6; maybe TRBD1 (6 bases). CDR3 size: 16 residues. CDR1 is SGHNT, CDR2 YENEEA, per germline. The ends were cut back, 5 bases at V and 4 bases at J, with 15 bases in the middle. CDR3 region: CASSRTGQSGANVLTF. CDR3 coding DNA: TGTGCCAGCAGCCGGACGGGACAATCCGGGGCCAACGTCCTGACTTTC.

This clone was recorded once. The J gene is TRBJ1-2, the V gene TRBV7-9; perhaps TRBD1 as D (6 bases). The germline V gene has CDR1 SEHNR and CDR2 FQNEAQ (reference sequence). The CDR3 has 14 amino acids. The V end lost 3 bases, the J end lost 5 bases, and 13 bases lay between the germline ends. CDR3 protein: CASSFLGTSYGYTF. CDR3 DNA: TGTGCCAGCAGCTTTCTCGGGACAAGTTATGGCTACACCTTC.

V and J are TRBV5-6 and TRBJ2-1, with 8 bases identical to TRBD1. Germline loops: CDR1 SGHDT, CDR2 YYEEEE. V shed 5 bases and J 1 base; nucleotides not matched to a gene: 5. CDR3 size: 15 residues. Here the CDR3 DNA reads TGTGCCAGCAGGGAAACAGGGGGATCCTACAATGAGCAGTTCTTC. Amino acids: CASRETGGSYNEQFF.

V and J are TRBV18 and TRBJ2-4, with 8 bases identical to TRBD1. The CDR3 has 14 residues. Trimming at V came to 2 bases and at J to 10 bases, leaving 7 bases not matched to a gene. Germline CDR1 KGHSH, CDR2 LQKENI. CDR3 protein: CASSPIQGVWIQYF. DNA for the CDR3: TGTGCCAGCTCACCAATACAGGGGGTTTGGATTCAGTACTTC.

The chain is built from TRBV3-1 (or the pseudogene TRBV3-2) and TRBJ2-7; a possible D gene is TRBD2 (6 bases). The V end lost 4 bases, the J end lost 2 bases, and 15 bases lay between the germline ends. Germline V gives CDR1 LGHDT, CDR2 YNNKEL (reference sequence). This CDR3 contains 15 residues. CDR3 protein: CASSPNFAGTYEQYF. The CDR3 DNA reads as TGTGCCAGCAGCCCGAATTTCGCGGGGACCTACGAGCAGTACTTC.

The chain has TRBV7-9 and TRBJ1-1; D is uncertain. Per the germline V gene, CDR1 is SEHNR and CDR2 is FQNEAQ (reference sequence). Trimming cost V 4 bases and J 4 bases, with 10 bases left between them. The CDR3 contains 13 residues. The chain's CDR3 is CASSSSRGTEAFF. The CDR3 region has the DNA TGTGCCAGCAGCTCCTCGCGGGGCACTGAAGCTTTCTTT.

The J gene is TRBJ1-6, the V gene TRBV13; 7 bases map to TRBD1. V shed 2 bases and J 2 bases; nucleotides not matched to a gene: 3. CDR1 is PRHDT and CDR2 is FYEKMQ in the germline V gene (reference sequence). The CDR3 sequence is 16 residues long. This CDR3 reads CASSLRQGPYNSPLHF. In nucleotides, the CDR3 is TGTGCCAGCAGCTTACGACAGGGCCCCTATAATTCACCCCTCCACTTT. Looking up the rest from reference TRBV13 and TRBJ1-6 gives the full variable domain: AAGVIQSPRHLIKEKRETATLKCYPIPRHDTVYWYQQGPGQDPQFLISFYEKMQSDKGSIPDRFSAQQFSDYHSELNMSSLELGDSALYFCASSLRQGPYNSPLHFGNGTRLTVT.